These T cell receptor beta chains were read from a single sample in a study of blood T cell repertoires in COVID-19. The method was immunoSEQ multiplex PCR; TCRdb's version includes in-frame clones alone and lacks a portion of them. Of about 160,000 clones detected, 84% appear once; the ten largest clones hold roughly 7.1%. Material for sequencing was peripheral blood. These receptors were collected from a man in his forties or fifties who had recovered from COVID-19. The conserved cysteine and the conserved F or W are not part of the CDR3 here. Each record gives: CDR3 protein, J gene, V gene.

cdr3_aa: ASSLTGTTYEQY; j_call: TRBJ2-7; v_call: TRBV13
cdr3_aa: ASSTLRDIQY; j_call: TRBJ2-4; v_call: TRBV18
cdr3_aa: ASSLSAVMNTEAF; j_call: TRBJ1-1; v_call: TRBV27
cdr3_aa: ASKWLDNSNQPQH; j_call: TRBJ1-5; v_call: TRBV19
cdr3_aa: ASSYILGGVDTDTQY; j_call: TRBJ2-3; v_call: TRBV6-2/TRBV6-3
cdr3_aa: ATSRDGGTEETQY; j_call: TRBJ2-5; v_call: TRBV15
cdr3_aa: SVQTGPSTDTQY; j_call: TRBJ2-3; v_call: TRBV29-1
cdr3_aa: SASYRNYEQY; j_call: TRBJ2-7; v_call: TRBV20-1
cdr3_aa: ATSRDPEEGETQY; j_call: TRBJ2-5; v_call: TRBV15
cdr3_aa: ASSPQGRRETQY; j_call: TRBJ2-5; v_call: TRBV18
cdr3_aa: ASSLSIAQTQY; j_call: TRBJ2-5; v_call: TRBV27
cdr3_aa: ASSPGPDTGELF; j_call: TRBJ2-2; v_call: TRBV5-6
cdr3_aa: ASSKQRRLGSGQAPGAGELF; j_call: TRBJ2-2; v_call: TRBV21-1
cdr3_aa: ASSQQRGNTGELF; j_call: TRBJ2-2; v_call: TRBV4-3
cdr3_aa: SASFRGQGADEQY; j_call: TRBJ2-7; v_call: TRBV20-1
cdr3_aa: ASSLERENEQY; j_call: TRBJ2-7; v_call: TRBV7-8
cdr3_aa: AWRAGQRNSPLH; j_call: TRBJ1-6; v_call: TRBV30
cdr3_aa: ASSFGQGGGETQY; j_call: TRBJ2-5; v_call: TRBV5-6
cdr3_aa: ASSLLAAIGTQY; j_call: TRBJ2-3; v_call: TRBV7-2
cdr3_aa: ASSLAGSREKLF; j_call: TRBJ1-4; v_call: TRBV5-6
cdr3_aa: ASSEEGWGQKVGTQY; j_call: TRBJ2-3; v_call: TRBV2
cdr3_aa: ASSQPGFNEQF; j_call: TRBJ2-1; v_call: TRBV4-3
cdr3_aa: ASSSLGTSIGELF; j_call: TRBJ2-2; v_call: TRBV11-2
cdr3_aa: ASSVDRGSEQF; j_call: TRBJ2-1; v_call: TRBV9
cdr3_aa: ASSEQEPSYNSPLH; j_call: TRBJ1-6; v_call: TRBV5-1
cdr3_aa: ASSYVGGGAVEAF; j_call: TRBJ1-1; v_call: TRBV6-5
cdr3_aa: ASSVGDSNEQF; j_call: TRBJ2-1; v_call: TRBV9
cdr3_aa: ASSRDRNTEAF; j_call: TRBJ1-1; v_call: TRBV18
cdr3_aa: ASSQDRGRNTQY; j_call: TRBJ2-3; v_call: TRBV4-3
cdr3_aa: ASSYTKTQETQY; j_call: TRBJ2-5; v_call: TRBV6-2/TRBV6-3
cdr3_aa: ASSSGLAGDTQY; j_call: TRBJ2-3; v_call: TRBV5-5
cdr3_aa: ASSEAAGGIDEQY; j_call: TRBJ2-7; v_call: TRBV6-1
cdr3_aa: ARSLGGGGLYEQY; j_call: TRBJ2-7; v_call: TRBV5-6
cdr3_aa: ASTLDREAPYNEQF; j_call: TRBJ2-1; v_call: TRBV7-2
cdr3_aa: ASGQTGTSPLH; j_call: TRBJ1-6; v_call: TRBV19
cdr3_aa: ASSTFRGSNQPQH; j_call: TRBJ1-5; v_call: TRBV6-6
cdr3_aa: ASSPDRGFETQY; j_call: TRBJ2-5; v_call: TRBV18
cdr3_aa: ATTDRGVGNQPQH; j_call: TRBJ1-5; v_call: TRBV28
cdr3_aa: ASSEATASHTDTQY; j_call: TRBJ2-3; v_call: TRBV6-1
cdr3_aa: SASAPYQETQY; j_call: TRBJ2-5; v_call: TRBV20-1
cdr3_aa: ASSLAGVHEQF; j_call: TRBJ2-1; v_call: TRBV7-8
cdr3_aa: ASSGLAGATSTDTQY; j_call: TRBJ2-3; v_call: TRBV14
cdr3_aa: AWSQLDRWQF; j_call: TRBJ2-1; v_call: TRBV30
cdr3_aa: ASSLMSGGHYEQY; j_call: TRBJ2-7; v_call: TRBV7-9
cdr3_aa: ASSEWDRRTGEQY; j_call: TRBJ2-7; v_call: TRBV25-1
cdr3_aa: ASSSEGAGNEQF; j_call: TRBJ2-1; v_call: TRBV11-3
cdr3_aa: ASTRRGRANYGYT; j_call: TRBJ1-2; v_call: TRBV19
cdr3_aa: ASSVNRGLEAF; j_call: TRBJ1-1; v_call: TRBV7-2
cdr3_aa: ASSKERSPLH; j_call: TRBJ1-6; v_call: TRBV7-2
cdr3_aa: ASSVEGASKQF; j_call: TRBJ2-1; v_call: TRBV9
cdr3_aa: ASSVGLGSTEAF; j_call: TRBJ1-1; v_call: TRBV9
cdr3_aa: ASSLVHSTVYGYT; j_call: TRBJ1-2; v_call: TRBV7-2
cdr3_aa: ASSAEGELSREQY; j_call: TRBJ2-7; v_call: TRBV19